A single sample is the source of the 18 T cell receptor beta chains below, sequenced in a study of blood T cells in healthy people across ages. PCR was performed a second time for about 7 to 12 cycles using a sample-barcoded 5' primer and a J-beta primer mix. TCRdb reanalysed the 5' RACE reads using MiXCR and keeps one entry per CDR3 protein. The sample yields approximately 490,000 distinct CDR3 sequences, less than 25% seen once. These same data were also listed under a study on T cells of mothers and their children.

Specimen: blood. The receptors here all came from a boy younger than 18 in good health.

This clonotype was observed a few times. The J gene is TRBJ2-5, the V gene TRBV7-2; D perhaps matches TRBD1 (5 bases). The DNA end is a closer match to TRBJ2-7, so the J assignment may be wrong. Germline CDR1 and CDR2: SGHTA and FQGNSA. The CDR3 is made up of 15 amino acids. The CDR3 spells CASSLRRQWTYEQYF. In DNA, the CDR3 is TGTGCCAGCAGCTTAAGGCGACAGTGGACCTACGAGCAGTACTTC.

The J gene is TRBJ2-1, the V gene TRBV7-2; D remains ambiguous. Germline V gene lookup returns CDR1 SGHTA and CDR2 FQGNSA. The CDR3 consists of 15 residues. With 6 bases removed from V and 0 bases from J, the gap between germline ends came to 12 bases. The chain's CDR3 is CASRAVKSSYNEQFF. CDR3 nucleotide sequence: TGTGCCAGCAGAGCTGTAAAGAGCTCCTACAATGAGCAGTTCTTC.

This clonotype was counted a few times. The CDR3 loop is CASSQPFPLSYEQYF. The CDR3 DNA reads as TGTGCCAGCAGCCAACCGTTCCCCCTCTCCTACGAGCAGTACTTC. The V gene is TRBV14, the J gene TRBJ2-7; D is ambiguous. Germline-derived CDR1 and CDR2 are SGHDN and FVKESK. Trimming pared 2 bases from V and 0 bases from J, leaving 11 bases between. The CDR3 sequence is 15 residues long.

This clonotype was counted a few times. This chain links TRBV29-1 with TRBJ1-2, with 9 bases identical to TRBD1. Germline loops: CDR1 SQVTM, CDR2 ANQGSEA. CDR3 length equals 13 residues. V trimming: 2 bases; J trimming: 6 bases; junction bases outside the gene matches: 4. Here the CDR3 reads CSVETGGADGYTF. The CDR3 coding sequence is TGCAGCGTTGAAACAGGGGGCGCAGATGGCTACACCTTC.

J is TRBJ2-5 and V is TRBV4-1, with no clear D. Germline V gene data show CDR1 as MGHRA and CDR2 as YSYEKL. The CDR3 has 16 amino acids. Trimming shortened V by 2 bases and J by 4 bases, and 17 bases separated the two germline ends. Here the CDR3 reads CASSQTLSGAAETQYF. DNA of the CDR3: TGCGCCAGCAGCCAAACCCTCTCTGGCGCGGCAGAGACCCAGTACTTC.

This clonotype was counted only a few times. CDR3 in DNA: TGTGCCAGCAGCGGGCCTGGCGGGGGCCTAGAGACCCAGTACTTC. Translating it yields CASSGPGGGLETQYF. The rearrangement joins TRBV7-2 to TRBJ2-5; TRBD2 might be the D (7 bases). V lost 5 bases to trimming and J lost 4 bases, with 17 bases between them. CDR1 and CDR2 from the germline V gene are SGHTA and FQGNSA. The CDR3 length is 15 residues.

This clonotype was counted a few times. CDR3 region: CSAGGGVDGLAGGRNEQFF. The CDR3 nucleotides read TGCAGTGCTGGAGGGGGGGTGGATGGACTAGCGGGAGGGAGAAACGAGCAGTTCTTC. The rearrangement links TRBV20-1 to TRBJ2-5, with 15 bases aligning to TRBD2. TRBJ2-1 matches the DNA end more closely, so the J call is doubtful. The CDR3 loop spans 19 amino acids. Per germline, CDR1 DFQATT and CDR2 SNEGSKA (reference sequence).

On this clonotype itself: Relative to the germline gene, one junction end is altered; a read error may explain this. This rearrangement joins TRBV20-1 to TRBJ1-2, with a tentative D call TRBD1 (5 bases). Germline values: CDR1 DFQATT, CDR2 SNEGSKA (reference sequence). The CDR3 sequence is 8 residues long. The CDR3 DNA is TGCAGTGCTAGGAGGGGTTTATTC. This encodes CSARRGLF.

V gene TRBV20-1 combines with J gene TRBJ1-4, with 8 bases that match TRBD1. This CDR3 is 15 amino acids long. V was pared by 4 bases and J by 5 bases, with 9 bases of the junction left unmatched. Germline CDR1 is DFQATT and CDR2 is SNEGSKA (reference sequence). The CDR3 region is CSAIDRTGKNEKLFF. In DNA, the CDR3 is TGCAGTGCTATCGATAGGACAGGGAAAAATGAAAAACTGTTTTTT.

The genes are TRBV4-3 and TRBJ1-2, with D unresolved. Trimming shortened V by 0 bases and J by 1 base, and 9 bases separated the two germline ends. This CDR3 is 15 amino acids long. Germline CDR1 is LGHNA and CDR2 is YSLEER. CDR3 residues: CASSQETSYNYGYTF. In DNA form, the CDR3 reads TGCGCCAGCAGCCAAGAGACATCATATAACTATGGCTACACCTTC.

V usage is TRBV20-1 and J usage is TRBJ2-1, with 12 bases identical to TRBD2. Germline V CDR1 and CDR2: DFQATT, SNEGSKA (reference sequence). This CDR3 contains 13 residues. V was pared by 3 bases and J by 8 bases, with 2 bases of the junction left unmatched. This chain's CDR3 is CSARTSGRYEQFF. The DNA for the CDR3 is TGCAGTGCTAGGACTAGCGGGAGATATGAGCAGTTCTTC.

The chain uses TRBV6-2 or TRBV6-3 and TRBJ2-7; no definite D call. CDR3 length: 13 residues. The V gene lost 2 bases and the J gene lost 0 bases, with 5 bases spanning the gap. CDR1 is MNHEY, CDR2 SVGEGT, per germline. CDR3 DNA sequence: TGTGCCAGCAGTTACATGGGCTCCTACGAGCAGTACTTC. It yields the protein CASSYMGSYEQYF.

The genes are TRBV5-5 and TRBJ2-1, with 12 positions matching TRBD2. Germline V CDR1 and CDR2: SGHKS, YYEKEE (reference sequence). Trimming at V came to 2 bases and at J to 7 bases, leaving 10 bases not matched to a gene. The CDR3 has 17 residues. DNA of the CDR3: TGTGCCAGCAGCTTTACTAGCGGGGGGTTCCTTGTGAATGAGCAGTTCTTC. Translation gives CASSFTSGGFLVNEQFF.

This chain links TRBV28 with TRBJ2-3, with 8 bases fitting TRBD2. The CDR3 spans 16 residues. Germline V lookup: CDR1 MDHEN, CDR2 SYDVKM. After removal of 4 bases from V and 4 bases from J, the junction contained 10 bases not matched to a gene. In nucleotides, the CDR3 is TGTGCCAGCAGTTGGACTTCGCGGGGGGTTGCAGATACGCAGTATTTT. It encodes CASSWTSRGVADTQYF.

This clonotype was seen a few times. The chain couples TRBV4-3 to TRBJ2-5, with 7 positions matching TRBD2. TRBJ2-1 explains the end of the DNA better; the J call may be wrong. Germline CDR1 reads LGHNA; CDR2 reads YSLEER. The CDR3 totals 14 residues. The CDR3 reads CASSQSGIGNEQFF. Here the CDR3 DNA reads TGCGCCAGCAGCCAAAGCGGGATAGGCAATGAGCAGTTCTTC.

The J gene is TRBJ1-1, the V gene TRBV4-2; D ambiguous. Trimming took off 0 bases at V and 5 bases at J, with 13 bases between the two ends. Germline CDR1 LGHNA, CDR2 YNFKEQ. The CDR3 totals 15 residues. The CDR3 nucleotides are TGTGCCAGCAGCCAAGAAGACGGGGTCACGACTGAAGCTTTCTTT. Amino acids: CASSQEDGVTTEAFF.

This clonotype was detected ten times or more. As DNA, the CDR3 is TGTGCCAGCAGTTTACATGGGACTGGCAATGAGCAGTTCTTC. Protein sequence: CASSLHGTGNEQFF. This chain uses TRBV12-3 or TRBV12-4 with TRBJ2-1, with D possibly matching TRBD2 (6 bases). This CDR3 is built from 14 residues. V lost 2 bases, J lost 6 bases, and 11 bases lay in between.

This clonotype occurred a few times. The CDR3 region is CASSLWTTLFF. CDR3 DNA sequence: TGTGCCAGCAGCTTGTGGACAACACTGTTCTTC. The J gene is TRBJ2-1, the V gene TRBV5-6; D is perhaps TRBD1 (5 bases). V was trimmed by 1 base and J by 15 bases, leaving 11 bases between them. In germline, CDR1 is SGHDT, CDR2 YYEEEE. CDR3 length: 11 residues.